Detailed here is one T cell receptor beta chain. The sample is drawn from a study of early T cells in non-severe SARS-CoV-2 infection. Researchers attached unique molecular identifiers to individual cDNA molecules. MiXCR, applied by TCRdb to the 5' RACE reads, yields one record per CDR3 protein. The sample shows 100,000 to 150,000 distinct CDR3 sequences, approximately 15% of them seen only once. CDR1 SGHAT and CDR2 FQNNGV come from the germline V gene. This CDR3 has 16 amino acids. The trim removed 0 bases at V and 1 base at J, leaving 4 bases unmatched. Sequencing was done on a sample of whole blood. The chain employs TRBV11-2 and TRBJ1-1; 8 bases match TRBD1. This receptor was identified in an adult who was a healthcare worker with PCR-confirmed SARS-CoV-2 infection or an uninfected control (not recorded which). CDR3 protein: CASSLELGQGNTEAFF. The CDR3 nucleotides are TGTGCCAGCAGCTTAGAACTAGGACAGGGGAACACTGAAGCTTTCTTT.